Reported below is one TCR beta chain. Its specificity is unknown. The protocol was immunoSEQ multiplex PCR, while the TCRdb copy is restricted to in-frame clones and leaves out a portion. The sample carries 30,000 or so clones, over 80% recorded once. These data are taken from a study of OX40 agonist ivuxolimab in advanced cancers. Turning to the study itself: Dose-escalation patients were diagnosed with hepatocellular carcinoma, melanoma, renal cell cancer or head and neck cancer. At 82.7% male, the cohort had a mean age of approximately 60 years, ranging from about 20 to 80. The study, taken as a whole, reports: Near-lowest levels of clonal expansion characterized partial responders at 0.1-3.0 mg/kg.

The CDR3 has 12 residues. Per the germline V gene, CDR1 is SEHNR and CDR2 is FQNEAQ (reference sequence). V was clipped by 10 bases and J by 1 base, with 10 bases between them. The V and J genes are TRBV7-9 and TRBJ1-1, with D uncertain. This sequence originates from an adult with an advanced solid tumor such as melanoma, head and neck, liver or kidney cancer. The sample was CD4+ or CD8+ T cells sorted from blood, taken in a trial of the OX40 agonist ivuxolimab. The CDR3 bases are TGTGCCACCGCATACCCGAACACTGAAGCTTTCTTT. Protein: CATAYPNTEAFF.